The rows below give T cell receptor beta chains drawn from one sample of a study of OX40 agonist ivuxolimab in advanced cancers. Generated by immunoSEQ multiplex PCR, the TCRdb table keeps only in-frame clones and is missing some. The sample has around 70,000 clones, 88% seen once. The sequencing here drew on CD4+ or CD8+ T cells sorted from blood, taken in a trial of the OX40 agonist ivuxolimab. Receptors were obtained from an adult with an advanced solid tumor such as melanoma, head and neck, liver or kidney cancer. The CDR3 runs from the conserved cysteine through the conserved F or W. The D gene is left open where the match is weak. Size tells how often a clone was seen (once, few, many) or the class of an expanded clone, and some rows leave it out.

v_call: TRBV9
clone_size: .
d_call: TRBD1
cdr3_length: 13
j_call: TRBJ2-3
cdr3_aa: CASSVVFQGAKYF
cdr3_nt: TGTGCCAGCAGCGTAGTGTTTCAGGGGGCGAAGTATTTT

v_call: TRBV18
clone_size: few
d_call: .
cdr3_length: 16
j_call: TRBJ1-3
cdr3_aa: CASSPVVVTSGNTIYF
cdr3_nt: TGTGCCAGCTCACCTGTCGTGGTAACCTCTGGAAACACCATATATTTT

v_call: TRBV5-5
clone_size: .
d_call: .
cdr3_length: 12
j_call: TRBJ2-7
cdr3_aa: CASSLVGYEQYF
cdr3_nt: TGTGCCAGCAGCTTGGTGGGGTACGAGCAGTACTTC

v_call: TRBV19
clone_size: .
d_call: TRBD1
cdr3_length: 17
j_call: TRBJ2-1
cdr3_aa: CASSIDVQGGSYNEQFF
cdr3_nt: TGTGCCAGTAGTATAGATGTACAGGGGGGCTCCTACAATGAGCAGTTCTTC

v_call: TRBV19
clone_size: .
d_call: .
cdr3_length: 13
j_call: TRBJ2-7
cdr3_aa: CASKGRRFDEQYF
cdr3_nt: TGTGCCAGTAAAGGCCGTAGGTTCGACGAGCAGTACTTC

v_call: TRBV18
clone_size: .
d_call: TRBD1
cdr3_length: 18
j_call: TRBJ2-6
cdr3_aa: CASSPGQGTSSGANVLTF
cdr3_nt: TGTGCCAGCTCACCGGGACAGGGGACGAGCTCTGGGGCCAACGTCCTGACTTTC

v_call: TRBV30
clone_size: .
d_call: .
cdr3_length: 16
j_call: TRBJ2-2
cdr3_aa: CAWSVRGGARTGELFF
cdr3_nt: TGTGCCTGGAGTGTACGAGGAGGGGCGCGCACCGGGGAGCTGTTTTTT

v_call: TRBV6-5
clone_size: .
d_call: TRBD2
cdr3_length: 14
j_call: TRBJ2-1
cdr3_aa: CASTRTSGYNEQFF
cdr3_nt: TGTGCCAGCACCCGGACTAGCGGTTACAATGAGCAGTTCTTC

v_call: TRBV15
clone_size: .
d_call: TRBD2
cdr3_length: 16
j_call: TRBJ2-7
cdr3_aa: CATSRSGTSGSREQYF
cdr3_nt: TGTGCCACCAGCAGATCCGGGACTAGCGGGAGCCGCGAGCAGTACTTC

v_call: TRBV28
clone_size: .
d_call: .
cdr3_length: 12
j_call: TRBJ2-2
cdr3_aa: CASSSNTGELFF
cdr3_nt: TGTGCCAGCAGTTCGAACACCGGGGAGCTGTTTTTT

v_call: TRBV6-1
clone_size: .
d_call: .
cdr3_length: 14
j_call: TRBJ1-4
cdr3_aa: CASRRGMGAEKLFF
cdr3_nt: TGTGCCAGCCGCCGTGGGATGGGCGCGGAAAAACTGTTTTTT

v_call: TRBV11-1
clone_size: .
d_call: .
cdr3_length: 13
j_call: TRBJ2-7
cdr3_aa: CASSFSRAYEQYF
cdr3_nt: TGTGCCAGCAGCTTTTCCCGGGCATACGAGCAGTACTTC

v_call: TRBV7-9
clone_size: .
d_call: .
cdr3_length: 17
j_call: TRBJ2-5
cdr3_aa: CASSSNAGPLGQETQYF
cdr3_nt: TGTGCCAGCAGCTCAAATGCCGGGCCCCTTGGGCAAGAGACCCAGTACTTC

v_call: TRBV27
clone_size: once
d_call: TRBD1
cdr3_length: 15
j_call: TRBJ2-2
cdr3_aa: CASRRGTGPTGELFF
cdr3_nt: TGTGCCAGCAGGCGCGGGACAGGGCCCACCGGGGAGCTGTTTTTT

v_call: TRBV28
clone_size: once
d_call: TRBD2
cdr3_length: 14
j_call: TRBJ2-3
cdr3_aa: CASKPGLVTDTQYF
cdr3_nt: TGTGCCAGCAAACCGGGACTAGTTACAGATACGCAGTATTTT

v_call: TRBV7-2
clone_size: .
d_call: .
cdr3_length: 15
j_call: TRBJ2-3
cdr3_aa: CASSFYGVVTDTQYF
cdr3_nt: TGTGCCAGCAGCTTTTATGGGGTCGTCACAGATACGCAGTATTTT

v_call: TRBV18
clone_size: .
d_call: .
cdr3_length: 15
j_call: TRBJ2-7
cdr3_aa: CASSGRDTHSYEQYF
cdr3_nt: TGTGCCAGCTCGGGCCGGGACACCCACTCCTACGAGCAGTACTTC

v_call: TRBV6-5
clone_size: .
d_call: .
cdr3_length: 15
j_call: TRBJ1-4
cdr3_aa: CASSNDRSTNEKLFF
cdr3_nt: TGTGCCAGCAGTAACGACAGATCAACTAATGAAAAACTGTTTTTT

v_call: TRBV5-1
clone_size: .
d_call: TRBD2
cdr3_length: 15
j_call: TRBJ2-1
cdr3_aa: CASSLLSSGRYEQFF
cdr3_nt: TGCGCCAGCAGCTTGCTTAGTTCCGGGAGGTATGAGCAGTTCTTC

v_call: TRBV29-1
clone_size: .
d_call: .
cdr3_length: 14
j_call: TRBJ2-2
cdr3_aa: CSVERGGQTGELFF
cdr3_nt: TGCAGCGTTGAGAGGGGGGGGCAGACCGGGGAGCTGTTTTTT

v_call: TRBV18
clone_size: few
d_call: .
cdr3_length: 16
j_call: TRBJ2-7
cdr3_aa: CASSPGIGRSTYEQYF
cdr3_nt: TGTGCCAGCTCACCCGGTATTGGCAGATCAACCTACGAGCAGTACTTC

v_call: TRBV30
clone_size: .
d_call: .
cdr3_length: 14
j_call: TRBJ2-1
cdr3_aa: CAWLGRQRYNEQFF
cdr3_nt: TGTGCCTGGTTAGGGCGACAAAGGTACAATGAGCAGTTCTTC

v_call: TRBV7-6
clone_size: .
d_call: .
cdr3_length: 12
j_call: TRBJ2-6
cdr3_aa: CASSPGANVLTF
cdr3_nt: TGTGCCAGCAGCCCTGGGGCCAACGTCCTGACTTTC

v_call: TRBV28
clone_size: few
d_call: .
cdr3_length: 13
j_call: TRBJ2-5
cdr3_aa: CASSFDIQETQYF
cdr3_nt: TGTGCCAGCAGTTTCGACATCCAAGAGACCCAGTACTTC

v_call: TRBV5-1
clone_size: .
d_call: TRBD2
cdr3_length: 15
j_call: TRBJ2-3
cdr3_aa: CASSLPGGPVDTQYF
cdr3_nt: TGCGCCAGCAGCTTGCCGGGAGGGCCGGTAGATACGCAGTATTTT

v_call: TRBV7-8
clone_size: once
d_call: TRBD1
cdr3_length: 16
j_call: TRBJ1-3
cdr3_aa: CASSPPGTGFGNTIYF
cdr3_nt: TGTGCCAGCAGCCCTCCCGGGACAGGGTTTGGAAACACCATATATTTT

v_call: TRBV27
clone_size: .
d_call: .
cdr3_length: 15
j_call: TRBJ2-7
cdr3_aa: CASSPRTTSSYEQYF
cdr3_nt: TGTGCCAGCAGTCCCCGGACTACAAGCTCCTACGAGCAGTACTTC

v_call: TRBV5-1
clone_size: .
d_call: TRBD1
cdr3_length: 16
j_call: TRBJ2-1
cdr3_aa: CASSPLTGGENNEQFF
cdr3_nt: TGCGCCAGCAGCCCGTTGACAGGGGGAGAGAACAATGAGCAGTTCTTC

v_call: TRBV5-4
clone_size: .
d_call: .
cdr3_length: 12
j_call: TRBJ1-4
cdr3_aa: CATMDTEEKLFF
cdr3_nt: TGTGCCACCATGGACACTGAAGAAAAACTGTTTTTT

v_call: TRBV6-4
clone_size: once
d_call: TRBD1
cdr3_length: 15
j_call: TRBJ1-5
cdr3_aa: CASSVSGGNNQPQHF
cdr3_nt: TGTGCCAGCAGTGTGTCAGGGGGTAACAATCAGCCCCAGCATTTT

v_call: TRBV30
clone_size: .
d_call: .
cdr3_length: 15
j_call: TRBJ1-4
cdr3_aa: CAWSGVAATNEKLFF
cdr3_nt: TGTGCCTGGAGTGGTGTGGCTGCAACTAATGAAAAACTGTTTTTT

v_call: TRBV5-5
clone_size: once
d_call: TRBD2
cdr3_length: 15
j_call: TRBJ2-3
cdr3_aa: CASSFVLAGTDTQYF
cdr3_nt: TGTGCCAGCAGCTTCGTGCTAGCGGGCACAGATACGCAGTATTTT

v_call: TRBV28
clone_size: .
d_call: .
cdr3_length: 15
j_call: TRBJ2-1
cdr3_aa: CASSLRISSYNEQFF
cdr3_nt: TGTGCCAGCAGTCTCAGGATTTCCTCCTACAATGAGCAGTTCTTC

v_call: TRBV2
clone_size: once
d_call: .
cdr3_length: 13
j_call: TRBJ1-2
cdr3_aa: CASSDRANYGYTF
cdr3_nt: TGTGCCAGCAGTGACAGGGCTAACTATGGCTACACCTTC

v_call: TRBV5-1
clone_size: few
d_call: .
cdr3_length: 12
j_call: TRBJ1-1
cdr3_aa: CASSFTGAEAFF
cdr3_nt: TGCGCCAGCAGCTTCACGGGGGCTGAAGCTTTCTTT

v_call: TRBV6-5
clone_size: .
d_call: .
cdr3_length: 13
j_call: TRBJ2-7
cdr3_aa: CARGRDGSTEQYF
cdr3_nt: TGTGCCAGGGGGCGGGATGGTTCTACCGAGCAGTACTTC

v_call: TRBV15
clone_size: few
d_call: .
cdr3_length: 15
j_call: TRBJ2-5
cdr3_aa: CATSRGRGLQETQYF
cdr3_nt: TGTGCCACCAGCAGAGGCAGAGGTCTCCAAGAGACCCAGTACTTC

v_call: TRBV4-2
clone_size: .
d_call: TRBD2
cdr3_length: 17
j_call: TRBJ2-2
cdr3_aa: CASSQWIAGGGTGELFF
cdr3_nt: TGTGCCAGCAGCCAGTGGATAGCGGGAGGGGGGACCGGGGAGCTGTTTTTT

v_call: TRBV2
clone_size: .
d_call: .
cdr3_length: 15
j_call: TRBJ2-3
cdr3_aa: CASSEGLAPSDTQYF
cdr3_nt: TGTGCCAGCAGTGAAGGGCTAGCGCCTTCAGATACGCAGTATTTT